A single sample gave rise to the 20 T cell receptor beta chains below, sequenced in a study of OX40 agonist ivuxolimab in advanced cancers. Assay used: immunoSEQ multiplex PCR; TCRdb lists only in-frame clones, some missing. The sample holds more than 90,000 clones, around 83% seen once. Sequenced material: CD4+ or CD8+ T cells sorted from blood, taken in a trial of the OX40 agonist ivuxolimab. These receptors were taken from an adult with an advanced solid tumor such as melanoma, head and neck, liver or kidney cancer.

The chain couples TRBV9 to TRBJ2-7, with 9 bases aligning to TRBD2. The CDR3 extends over 15 amino acids. The germline V gene encodes CDR1 SGDLS and CDR2 YYNGEE. After removal of 2 bases from V and 1 base from J, the junction contained 4 bases not matched to a gene. CDR3 loop: CASSVAAGGSYEQYF. The CDR3 DNA reads TGTGCCAGCAGCGTCGCGGCGGGGGGGTCCTACGAGCAGTACTTC.

This clone was seen once. This chain connects TRBV11-2 to TRBJ2-7; D remains unclear. Looked up from germline, CDR1 is SGHAT and CDR2 is FQNNGV. Between the trimmed V and J ends, which lost 3 bases and 0 bases, there was a span of 9 bases. The CDR3 extends over 14 amino acids. CDR3 loop: CASSFGFSSYEQYF. The CDR3 nucleotides read TGTGCCAGCAGCTTCGGTTTTAGCTCCTACGAGCAGTACTTC. Together with reference TRBV11-2 and TRBJ2-7, the CDR3 gives the full variable domain: EAGVAQSPRYKIIEKRQSVAFWCNPISGHATLYWYQQILGQGPKLLIQFQNNGVVDDSQLPKDRFSAERLKGVDSTLKIQPAKLEDSAVYLCASSFGFSSYEQYFGPGTRLTVT.

The chain combines TRBV28 with TRBJ1-3; 7 bases map to TRBD1. Trimming removed 5 bases from V and 3 bases from J; junction bases left unmatched: 7. The CDR3 has 15 residues. Germline loops: CDR1 MDHEN, CDR2 SYDVKM. The DNA for the CDR3 is TGTGCCAGCAGTGGGGACAGTAGTAATGGAAACACCATATATTTT. Its translation is CASSGDSSNGNTIYF. The entire variable domain, with the rest obtained from reference TRBV28 and TRBJ1-3, is as follows: DVKVTQSSRYLVKRTGEKVFLECVQDMDHENMFWYRQDPGLGLRLIYFSYDVKMKEKGDIPEGYSVSREKKERFSLILESASTNQTSMYLCASSGDSSNGNTIYFGEGSWLTVV.

This chain links TRBV12-5 with TRBJ1-1, with TRBD1 identical over 9 bases. Trimming at V came to 3 bases and at J to 12 bases, leaving 8 bases not matched to a gene. This CDR3 has 13 amino acids. Germline V CDR1 and CDR2: LGHNT, FRNRAP. CDR3 in amino acids: CASGLDRDRATFF. The CDR3 coding sequence is TGTGCTAGTGGTTTAGACCGGGACAGGGCGACTTTCTTT.

The V call is TRBV9, the J call TRBJ2-2; D gene unclear. Germline-derived CDR1 and CDR2 are SGDLS and YYNGEE. The CDR3 has 13 amino acids. Deletions cut 0 bases from V and 3 bases from J, with 3 bases between. Here the CDR3 DNA reads TGTGCCAGCAGCGTAGCTTACACCGGGGAGCTGTTTTTT. Its protein product is CASSVAYTGELFF. The variable domain in full, with the rest retrieved from reference TRBV9 and TRBJ2-2, is DSGVTQTPKHLITATGQRVTLRCSPRSGDLSVYWYQQSLDQGLQFLIQYYNGEERAKGNILERFSAQQFPDLHSELNLSSLELGDSALYFCASSVAYTGELFFGEGSRLTVL.

This sequence joins TRBV5-4 and TRBJ2-7; tentatively, D is TRBD1 (6 bases). This CDR3 is built from 16 residues. Germline values: CDR1 SGHNT, CDR2 YYREEE (reference sequence). Trimming took off 6 bases at V and 2 bases at J, with 21 bases between the two ends. CDR3: CASTRFLGDITYEQYF. The CDR3 nucleotides read TGTGCCAGCACCCGATTCCTCGGGGACATCACCTACGAGCAGTACTTC.

The rearrangement links TRBV25-1 to TRBJ2-1; D unclear. This CDR3 has 14 residues. Trimming removed 0 bases at V and 10 bases at J, with 13 bases between. Germline V gives CDR1 MGHDK, CDR2 SYGVNS. The DNA for the CDR3 is TGTGCCAGCAGTGAATATGTTCCCGTGGAGGAGCAGTTCTTC. Its translation: CASSEYVPVEEQFF.

This rearrangement joins TRBV5-1 to TRBJ1-4, with unresolved D. V was pared by 7 bases and J by 5 bases, with 15 bases between. The CDR3 has 14 residues. Germline-derived CDR1 and CDR2 are SGHRS and YFSETQ. For the CDR3, the DNA is TGCGCCAGCGCGACGGGAACACCCAATGAAAAACTGTTTTTT. This translates into CASATGTPNEKLFF.

V is TRBV6-6 and J is TRBJ1-5; no clear D gene. Germline assignment: CDR1 MNHNY and CDR2 SVGAGI (reference sequence). The V end lost 4 bases, the J end lost 5 bases, and 9 bases lay between the germline ends. This CDR3 has 13 amino acids. In nucleotides, the CDR3 is TGTGCCAGCAGTTCCGACTTCGATCAGCCCCAGCATTTT. It yields the protein CASSSDFDQPQHF.

This clone has just a few counts. The genes are TRBV11-3 and TRBJ2-2; TRBD1 agrees at 9 bases. This CDR3 spans 13 amino acids. V was clipped by 7 bases and J by 6 bases; unmatched bases: 3. Germline CDR1 reads SGHNT; CDR2 reads YENEEA. The CDR3 is CASTTGGSGELFF. DNA of the CDR3: TGTGCCAGCACAACAGGGGGCTCCGGGGAGCTGTTTTTT.

CDR3 in amino acids: CSARGGGELFF. In DNA, the CDR3 is TGCAGTGCTCGGGGGGGCGGGGAGCTGTTTTTT. The gene calls are TRBV20-1 and TRBJ2-2, with 8 bases matching TRBD2. There are 11 residues in the CDR3. V lost 5 bases, J lost 7 bases, and 0 bases stayed unmatched. The germline CDR1 and CDR2 sequences are DFQATT and SNEGSKA (reference sequence).

The J gene is TRBJ2-7, the V gene TRBV10-1; 10 nucleotides match TRBD1. CDR3 length equals 16 residues. Looked up from germline, CDR1 is WNHNN and CDR2 is SYGVQD (reference sequence). With V trimmed by 1 base and J by 3 bases, 6 bases remained unmatched. The CDR3 nucleotides read TGCGCCAGCAGTGAGTGGTCCGGGACAGGGGTCTACGAGCAGTACTTC. Protein product: CASSEWSGTGVYEQYF.

V gene TRBV11-2 combines with J gene TRBJ2-1; 8 bases are a match to TRBD2. Per germline, CDR1 SGHAT and CDR2 FQNNGV. Trimming took 5 bases from V and 9 from J; bases not matched to a gene: 6. This CDR3 region has 13 residues. Written as DNA, the CDR3 is TGTGCCAGCAGCCCAGGACTAGCCGTTGAGCAGTTCTTC. This gives the protein CASSPGLAVEQFF.

About this clone: Other DNA sequences in this sample translate to the same CDR3. V usage is TRBV19 and J usage is TRBJ1-1; no clear D gene. Trimming removed 3 bases at V and 2 bases at J, with 10 bases between. Germline V gene sequence: CDR1 LNHDA, CDR2 SQIVND (reference sequence). This CDR3 region has 14 residues. CDR3 sequence (DNA): TGTGCCAGTAGTATTGGACCGGCCAACACTGAAGCTTTCTTT. Its protein is CASSIGPANTEAFF.

The genes are TRBV6-5 and TRBJ1-2; possible D gene TRBD1, 5 bases. This CDR3 region has 11 residues. The germline V gene encodes CDR1 MNHEY and CDR2 SVGAGI. Trimming removed 6 bases from V and 7 bases from J, with 9 bases in between. Here the CDR3 DNA reads TGTGCCAGCAGCCCAGGGTCTGGCTACACCTTC. Translating gives CASSPGSGYTF.

The chain recombines TRBV6-1 with TRBJ2-5, with a weak D call TRBD2 (5 bases). The V gene's germline CDR1 is MNHNS and CDR2 SASEGT. V was shortened by 4 bases and J by 4 bases, with 10 bases between the two germline ends. The CDR3 is 13 residues long. The CDR3 bases are TGTGCCAGCAGTGGCGGACTCGGAGAGACCCAGTACTTC. This translates into CASSGGLGETQYF.

Only one count was recorded for this clone. V and J are TRBV11-3 and TRBJ2-1; 8 bases are a match to TRBD1. The germline CDR1 and CDR2 sequences are SGHNT and YENEEA. V dropped 1 base and J dropped 1; count of bases not matched to a gene: 0. The CDR3 runs to 15 residues. This chain's CDR3 is CASSLGQGSYNEQFF. In DNA, the CDR3 is TGTGCCAGCAGCTTAGGACAGGGGTCCTACAATGAGCAGTTCTTC.

CDR3 DNA: TGTGCCAGCAGCTTAGGGGCAGGGAGGAGCGGAAACACCATATATTTT. Amino acids: CASSLGAGRSGNTIYF. The V gene is TRBV7-2, the J gene TRBJ1-3; D possibly corresponds to TRBD1 (5 bases). V was clipped by 1 base and J by 4 bases, with 14 bases between them. The CDR3 covers 16 residues. Per the germline V gene, CDR1 is SGHTA and CDR2 is FQGNSA.

The V gene is TRBV28, the J gene TRBJ2-7; D perhaps matches TRBD1 (5 bases). The germline V gene encodes CDR1 MDHEN and CDR2 SYDVKM. The CDR3 extends over 14 amino acids. Deletions cut 3 bases from V and 7 bases from J, with 16 bases between. In nucleotides, the CDR3 is TGTGCCAGCAGTTTTTCAGGGCAGCTGCGAGAGCAGTACTTC. This codes for CASSFSGQLREQYF. The full variable domain, in which reference TRBV28 and TRBJ2-7 provide the parts outside the CDR3, is DVKVTQSSRYLVKRTGEKVFLECVQDMDHENMFWYRQDPGLGLRLIYFSYDVKMKEKGDIPEGYSVSREKKERFSLILESASTNQTSMYLCASSFSGQLREQYFGPGTRLTVT.

The chain couples TRBV11-2 to TRBJ1-1; TRBD1 matches 7 bases. The germline CDR1 and CDR2 sequences are SGHAT and FQNNGV. V was clipped by 5 bases and J by 0 bases; unmatched bases: 9. The CDR3 consists of 16 residues. DNA of the CDR3: TGTGCCAGCAGCCCTCAAGGACAGGCTATGAACACTGAAGCTTTCTTT. This translates into CASSPQGQAMNTEAFF.